This TCR beta chain was observed in a study of T cell changes during pregnancy in multiple sclerosis. The repertoire was sequenced with immunoSEQ multiplex PCR; TCRdb's copy has only in-frame clones and lacks some. The sample lists under 120,000 clones, 91% occurring once. V lost 3 bases and J 0 bases, leaving 8 bases between the germline ends. Germline loops: CDR1 MNHEY, CDR2 SMNVEV (reference sequence). The CDR3 is 14 amino acids. This specimen was peripheral blood, taken after pregnancy. This sequence joins TRBV27 and TRBJ1-2, with TRBD1 as a possible D gene (5 bases). The TCR comes from a female donor with multiple sclerosis, enrolled in a pregnancy study. CDR3 amino acids: CASSFGGTNYGYTF. CDR3 DNA sequence: TGTGCCAGCAGTTTCGGGGGAACTAACTATGGCTACACCTTC.